Presented here are 4 T cell receptor beta chains from one specimen sequenced in a study of blood T cell repertoires in COVID-19. Some clones are missing from TCRdb's copy, which holds only in-frame ones; the method was immunoSEQ multiplex PCR. The table includes around 270,000 clones, 85% to 90% detected once. The specimen sequenced was peripheral blood. The receptors here all came from a man younger than 40 with acute or convalescent COVID-19.

The rearrangement uses TRBV6-5 and TRBJ1-1; TRBD1 aligns across 9 bases. CDR1 is MNHEY and CDR2 is SVGAGI in the germline V gene. The CDR3 covers 15 residues. V trimming: 6 bases; J trimming: 5 bases; junction bases outside the gene matches: 10. Here the CDR3 reads CASRRPGQGGTEAFF. The DNA of the CDR3 is TGTGCCAGCAGACGCCCGGGACAGGGAGGGACTGAAGCTTTCTTT.

This clone was found a few times. This chain links TRBV12-2 with TRBJ2-1; the tabulated D call, TRBD1, remains unverified against the DNA. TRBV12-2 is deemed a pseudogene. This CDR3 spans 15 amino acids. CDR3 residues: CASRCPGQGGHEQFF. The CDR3 region has the DNA TGTGCAAGTCGCTGCCCGGGACAGGGCGGTCATGAGCAGTTCTTC.

This clone has just a few counts. The chain carries TRBV24-1 and TRBJ2-3, with TRBD2 identical over 15 bases. The ends lost 4 bases at V and 7 bases at J; junction bases unmatched: 5. CDR1 KGHDR and CDR2 SFDVKD come from the germline V gene. The CDR3 spans 16 residues. The CDR3 coding sequence is TGTGCCACCAGTGAGCCCGGGACTAGCGGGGGGTATACGCAGTATTTT. Protein sequence: CATSEPGTSGGYTQYF.

This rearrangement joins TRBV29-1 to TRBJ1-3, with D tentatively TRBD1 (6 bases). Trimming shortened V by 5 bases and J by 3 bases, and 11 bases separated the two germline ends. The V gene's germline CDR1 is SQVTM and CDR2 ANQGSEA. The CDR3 totals 13 residues. CDR3 amino acids: CSVCRDIGNTIYF. The CDR3 nucleotides read TGCAGCGTTTGCCGGGACATTGGAAACACCATATATTTT.